This TCR beta chain was retrieved from a study of identical twins. TCRdb analysed the 5' RACE reads with MiXCR anew, one entry per CDR3 protein. The table has some 690,000 distinct CDR3 sequences, approximately 22% seen once. The length of the CDR3 is 15 residues. With V trimmed by 4 bases and J by 8 bases, 10 bases remained unmatched. From germline, CDR1 is SGHTA and CDR2 FQGNSA. The table lists this clonotype with a few counts. A further study also used this sample, focusing on T cells expressing NK-cell markers.

The chain joins TRBV7-2 to TRBJ2-1; 8 positions match TRBD2. This receptor was obtained from a woman younger than 35 in good health. The source material was PBMCs. CDR3 DNA sequence: TGTGCCAGCAGCTACAGCGGGGGTGGTCTCGATGAGCAGTTCTTC. Protein sequence: CASSYSGGGLDEQFF. The entire variable domain, with the rest obtained from reference TRBV7-2 and TRBJ2-1, is as follows: GAGVSQSPSNKVTEKGKDVELRCDPISGHTALYWYRQSLGQGLEFLIYFQGNSAPDKSGLPSDRFSAERTGGSVSTLTIQRTQQEDSAVYLCASSYSGGGLDEQFFGPGTRLTVL.